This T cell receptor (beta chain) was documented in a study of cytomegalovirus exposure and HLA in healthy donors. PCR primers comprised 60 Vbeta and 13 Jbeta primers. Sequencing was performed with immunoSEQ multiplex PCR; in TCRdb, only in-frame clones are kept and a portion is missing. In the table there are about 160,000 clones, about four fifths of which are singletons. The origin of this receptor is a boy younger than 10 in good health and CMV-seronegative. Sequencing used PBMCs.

The CDR3 bases are TGTGCCAGCAGCTTAGAGTATAATAGCAATCAGCCCCAGCATTTT. It translates to CASSLEYNSNQPQHF. The chain links TRBV11-2 to TRBJ1-5; D unclear. The CDR3 consists of 15 residues. Deletions cut 0 bases from V and 0 bases from J, with 6 bases between. CDR1 is SGHAT and CDR2 is FQNNGV in the germline V gene. The full variable domain, in which reference TRBV11-2 and TRBJ1-5 provide the parts outside the CDR3, is EAGVAQSPRYKIIEKRQSVAFWCNPISGHATLYWYQQILGQGPKLLIQFQNNGVVDDSQLPKDRFSAERLKGVDSTLKIQPAKLEDSAVYLCASSLEYNSNQPQHFGDGTRLSIL.